Sequencing of this T cell receptor (beta chain) was carried out in a study of Ad26.COV2.S vaccination and SARS-CoV-2 variants. Study overall: The trial was COV1001 and the donor's arm was Ad26.COV2.S. General observations from the study: Reported findings describe substantial breadth in spike-specific CD8+ and CD4+ T cell responses following vaccination.

Treatment indicated: approximately 18 received Ad26.COV2.S at low or high dose, single or two shots; about 5 received placebo; per-sample allocation not given. Collection of the samples took place on day 63 after the first injection of vaccine or placebo. The CDR3 has 14 residues. From germline, CDR1 is SGHRS and CDR2 YFSETQ. V dropped 0 bases and J dropped 8 bases, with 11 bases sitting between them. The table came from immunoSEQ multiplex PCR; TCRdb's copy has only in-frame clones and leaves some out. The sample consists of about 350,000 clones, 80% to 90% of them appearing once. Regarding this clone: Its antigen is still unknown.

The receptor comes from a person aged 18-60 years who received the Ad26.COV2.S COVID-19 vaccine or a placebo. The sequences come from peripheral blood, collected in a trial of Ad26.COV2.S vaccine versus placebo. This rearrangement joins TRBV5-1 to TRBJ1-4; D is ambiguous. The CDR3 is CASSLDSGSEKLFF. In DNA form, the CDR3 reads TGCGCCAGCAGCTTGGACAGCGGGTCGGAAAAACTGTTTTTT.